This TCR beta chain was captured by sequencing in a study of T-cell reconstitution after alpha-beta-depleted transplantation in children. This clonotype has a single count. V lost 4 bases and J 2 bases, leaving 15 bases between the germline ends. The CDR3 runs 15 residues. Germline CDR1 SGHAT, CDR2 FQDESV (reference sequence). Unique molecular identifiers were used to barcode this TCRbeta library. TCRdb used MiXCR to reprocess the PCR reads, holding one entry per CDR3 protein. Of approximately 220,000 distinct CDR3 sequences in the sample, approximately 19% are singletons; the top ten hold 43%. This clonotype was sampled from a male patient aged 2 to 9 who had a stem cell transplant for acute lymphoblastic leukemia, so the T cells may come from the graft donor. The sequencing here drew on PBMCs, mostly from graft donor cells, taken 360 days after TCRalphabeta/CD19-depleted stem cell transplant. The chain has TRBV11-1 and TRBJ2-7; tentatively, D is TRBD2 (7 bases). The CDR3 DNA reads as TGTGCCAGCAGCTCGGGGGGCCCTACCCCCTACGAGCAGTACTTC. Protein: CASSSGGPTPYEQYF.